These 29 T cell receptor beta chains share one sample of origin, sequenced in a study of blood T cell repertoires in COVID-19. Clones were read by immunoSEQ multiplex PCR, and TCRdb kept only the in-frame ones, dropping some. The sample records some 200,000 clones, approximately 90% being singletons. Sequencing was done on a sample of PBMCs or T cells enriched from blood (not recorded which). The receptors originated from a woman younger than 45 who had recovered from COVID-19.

The CDR3 bases are TGTGCCAGCAGTTCAGGGGGCGATGAAAAACTGTTTTTT. Amino acids: CASSSGGDEKLFF. This sequence joins TRBV7-9 and TRBJ1-4, with 8 positions matching TRBD1. Losses at the gene ends were 6 bases for V and 6 bases for J; bases not matched to a gene: 3. This CDR3 spans 13 amino acids. CDR1 and CDR2 from the germline V gene are SEHNR and FQNEAQ (reference sequence). Together with reference TRBV7-9 and TRBJ1-4, the CDR3 gives the full variable domain: DTGVSQNPRHKITKRGQNVTFRCDPISEHNRLYWYRQTLGQGPEFLTYFQNEAQLEKSRLLSDRFSAERPKGSFSTLEIQRTEQGDSAMYLCASSSGGDEKLFFGSGTQLSVL.

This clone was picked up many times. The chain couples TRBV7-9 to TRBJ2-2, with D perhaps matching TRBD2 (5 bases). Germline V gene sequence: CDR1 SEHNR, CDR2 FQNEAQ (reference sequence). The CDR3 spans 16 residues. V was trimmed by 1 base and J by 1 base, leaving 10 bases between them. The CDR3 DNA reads TGTGCCAGCAGCTTAGTGGGAGTTATGAACACCGGGGAGCTGTTTTTT. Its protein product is CASSLVGVMNTGELFF. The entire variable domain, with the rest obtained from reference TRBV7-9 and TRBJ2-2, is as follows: DTGVSQNPRHKITKRGQNVTFRCDPISEHNRLYWYRQTLGQGPEFLTYFQNEAQLEKSRLLSDRFSAERPKGSFSTLEIQRTEQGDSAMYLCASSLVGVMNTGELFFGEGSRLTVL.

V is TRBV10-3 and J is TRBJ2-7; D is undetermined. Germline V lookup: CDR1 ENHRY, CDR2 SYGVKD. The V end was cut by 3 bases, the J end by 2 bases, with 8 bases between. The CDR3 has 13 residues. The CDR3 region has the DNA TGTGCCATCAGTGACAGGCGCCCCTACGAGCAGTACTTC. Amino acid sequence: CAISDRRPYEQYF.

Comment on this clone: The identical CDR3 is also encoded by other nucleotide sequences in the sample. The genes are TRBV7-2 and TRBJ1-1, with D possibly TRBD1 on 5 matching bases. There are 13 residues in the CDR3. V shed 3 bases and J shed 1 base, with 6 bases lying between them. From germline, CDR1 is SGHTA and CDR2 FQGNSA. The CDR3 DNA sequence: TGTGCCAGCAGCTTGACAGAGAACACTGAAGCTTTCTTT. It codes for CASSLTENTEAFF.

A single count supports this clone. The CDR3: CSVVNSGGQETQYF. CDR3 coding DNA: TGCAGCGTTGTTAATAGCGGGGGTCAAGAGACCCAGTACTTC. V gene TRBV29-1 combines with J gene TRBJ2-5, with TRBD2 matching over 9 bases. The CDR3 has 14 amino acids. Germline-derived CDR1 and CDR2 are SQVTM and ANQGSEA. Germline trimming cut 4 bases from V and 2 bases from J; bases unmatched to any gene: 5.

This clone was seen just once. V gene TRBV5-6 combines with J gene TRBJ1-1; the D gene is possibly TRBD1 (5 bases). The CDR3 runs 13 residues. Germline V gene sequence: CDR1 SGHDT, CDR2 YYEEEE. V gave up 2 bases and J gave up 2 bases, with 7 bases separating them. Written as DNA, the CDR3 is TGTGCCAGCAGCTTCAGGGTTAACACTGAAGCTTTCTTT. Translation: CASSFRVNTEAFF.

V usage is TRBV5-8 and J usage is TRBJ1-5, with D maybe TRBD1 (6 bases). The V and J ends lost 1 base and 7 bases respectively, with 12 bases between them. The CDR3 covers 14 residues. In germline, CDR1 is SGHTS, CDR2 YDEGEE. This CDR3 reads CASSLSRGSQPQHF. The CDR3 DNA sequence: TGTGCCAGCAGCTTGAGCAGGGGAAGCCAGCCCCAGCATTTT.

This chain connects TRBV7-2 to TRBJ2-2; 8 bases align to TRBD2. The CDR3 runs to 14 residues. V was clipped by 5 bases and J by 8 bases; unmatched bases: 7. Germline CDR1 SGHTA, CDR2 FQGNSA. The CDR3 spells CASSGRTSRGELFF. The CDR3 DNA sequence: TGTGCCAGCAGCGGCAGGACTAGCCGGGGGGAGCTGTTTTTT.

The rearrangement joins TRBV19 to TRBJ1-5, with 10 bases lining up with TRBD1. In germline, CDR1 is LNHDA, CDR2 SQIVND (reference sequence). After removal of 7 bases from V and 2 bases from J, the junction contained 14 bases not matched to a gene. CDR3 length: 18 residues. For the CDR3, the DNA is TGTGCCAGTACCATGGGGGGACAGGGGCCCCTAGGCAATCAGCCCCAGCATTTT. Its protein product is CASTMGGQGPLGNQPQHF.

For the CDR3, the DNA is TGTGCCAGCAGTGAAAATCGGGGAAATGGCTACACCTTC. It encodes CASSENRGNGYTF. The chain couples TRBV6-1 to TRBJ1-2; D remains unclear. With 2 bases removed from V and 6 bases from J, the gap between germline ends came to 10 bases. Per germline, CDR1 MNHNS and CDR2 SASEGT. CDR3 length: 13 amino acids.

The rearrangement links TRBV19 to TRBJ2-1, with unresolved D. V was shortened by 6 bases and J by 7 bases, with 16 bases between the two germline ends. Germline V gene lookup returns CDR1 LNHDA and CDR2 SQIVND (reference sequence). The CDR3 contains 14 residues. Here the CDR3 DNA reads TGTGCCAGTAGCCGGCGGATCCCTGGGAATGAGCAGTTCTTC. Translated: CASSRRIPGNEQFF. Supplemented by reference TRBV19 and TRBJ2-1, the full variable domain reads DGGITQSPKYLFRKEGQNVTLSCEQNLNHDAMYWYRQDPGQGLRLIYYSQIVNDFQKGDIAEGYSVSREKKESFPLTVTSAQKNPTAFYLCASSRRIPGNEQFFGPGTRLTVL.

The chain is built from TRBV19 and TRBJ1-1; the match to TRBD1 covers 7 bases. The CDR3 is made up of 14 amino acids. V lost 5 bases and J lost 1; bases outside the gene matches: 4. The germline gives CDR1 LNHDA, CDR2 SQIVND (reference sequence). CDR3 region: CASSAGQPNTEAFF. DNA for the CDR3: TGTGCCAGTAGTGCGGGACAGCCGAACACTGAAGCTTTCTTT. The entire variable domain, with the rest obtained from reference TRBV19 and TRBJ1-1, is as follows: DGGITQSPKYLFRKEGQNVTLSCEQNLNHDAMYWYRQDPGQGLRLIYYSQIVNDFQKGDIAEGYSVSREKKESFPLTVTSAQKNPTAFYLCASSAGQPNTEAFFGQGTRLTVV.

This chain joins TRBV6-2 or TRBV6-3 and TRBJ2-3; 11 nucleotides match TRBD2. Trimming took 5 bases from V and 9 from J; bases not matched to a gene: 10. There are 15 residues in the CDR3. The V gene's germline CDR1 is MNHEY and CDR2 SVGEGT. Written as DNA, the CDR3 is TGTGCCAGCAGTGAGACTAGCGGGGTCCCTCGGACGCAGTATTTT. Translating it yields CASSETSGVPRTQYF.

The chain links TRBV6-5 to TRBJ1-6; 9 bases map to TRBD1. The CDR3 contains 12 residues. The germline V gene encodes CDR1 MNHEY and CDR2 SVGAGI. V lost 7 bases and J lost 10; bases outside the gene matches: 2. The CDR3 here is CASKGQGSPLHF. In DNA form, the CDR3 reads TGTGCCAGCAAAGGACAGGGGTCACCCCTCCACTTT.

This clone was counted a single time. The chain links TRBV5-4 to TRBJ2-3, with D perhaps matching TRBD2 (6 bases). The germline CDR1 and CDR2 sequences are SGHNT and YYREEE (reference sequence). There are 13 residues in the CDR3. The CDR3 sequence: CAMGGIKPDTQYF. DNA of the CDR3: TGTGCTATGGGGGGTATCAAGCCAGATACGCAGTATTTT.

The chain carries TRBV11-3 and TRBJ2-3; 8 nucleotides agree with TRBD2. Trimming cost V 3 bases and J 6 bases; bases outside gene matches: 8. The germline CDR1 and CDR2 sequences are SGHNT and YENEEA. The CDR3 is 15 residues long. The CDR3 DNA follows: TGTGCCAGCAGCTTTCGGGGGGGGCCCTCGGATACGCAGTATTTT. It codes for CASSFRGGPSDTQYF.

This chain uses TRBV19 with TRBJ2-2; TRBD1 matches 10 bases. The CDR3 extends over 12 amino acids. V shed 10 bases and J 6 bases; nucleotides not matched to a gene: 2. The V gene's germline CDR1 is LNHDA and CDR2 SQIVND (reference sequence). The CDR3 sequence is CATGTGAGELFF. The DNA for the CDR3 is TGTGCCACCGGGACAGGGGCCGGGGAGCTGTTTTTT.

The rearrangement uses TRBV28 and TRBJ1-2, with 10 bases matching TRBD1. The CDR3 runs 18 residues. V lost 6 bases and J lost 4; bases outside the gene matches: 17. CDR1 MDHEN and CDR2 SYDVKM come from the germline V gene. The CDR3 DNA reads TGTGCCAGCAGCCACGGCCATACCCGACAGGGGGCGAGCTATGGCTACACCTTC. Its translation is CASSHGHTRQGASYGYTF.

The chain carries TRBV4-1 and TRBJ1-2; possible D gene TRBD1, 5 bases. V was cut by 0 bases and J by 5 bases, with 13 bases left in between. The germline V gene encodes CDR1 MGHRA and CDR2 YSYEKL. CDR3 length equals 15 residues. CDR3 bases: TGCGCCAGCAGCCAAGATATCAGGGCGGAGTATGGCTACACCTTC. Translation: CASSQDIRAEYGYTF.

This CDR3 is CASSYLAGAGETQYF. The DNA of the CDR3 is TGTGCCAGCAGCTACCTAGCGGGGGCGGGGGAGACCCAGTACTTC. The chain links TRBV13 to TRBJ2-5; 10 positions match TRBD2. The CDR3 runs 15 residues. V lost 4 bases and J lost 5; bases outside the gene matches: 7. Germline-derived CDR1 and CDR2 are PRHDT and FYEKMQ (reference sequence).

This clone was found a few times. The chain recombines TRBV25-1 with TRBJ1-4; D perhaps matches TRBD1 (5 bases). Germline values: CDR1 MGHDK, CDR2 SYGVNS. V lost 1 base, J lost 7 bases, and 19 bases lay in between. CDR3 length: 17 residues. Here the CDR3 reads CASSEFGGRVKGEKLFF. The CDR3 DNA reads TGTGCCAGCAGTGAATTTGGGGGGAGGGTTAAGGGTGAAAAACTGTTTTTT.

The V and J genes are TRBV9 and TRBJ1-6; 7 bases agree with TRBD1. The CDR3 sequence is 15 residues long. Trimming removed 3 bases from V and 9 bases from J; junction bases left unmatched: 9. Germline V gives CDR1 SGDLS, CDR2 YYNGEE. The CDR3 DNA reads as TGTGCCAGCAGCGCGAAGACAGGGACCACTTCACCCCTCCACTTT. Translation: CASSAKTGTTSPLHF.

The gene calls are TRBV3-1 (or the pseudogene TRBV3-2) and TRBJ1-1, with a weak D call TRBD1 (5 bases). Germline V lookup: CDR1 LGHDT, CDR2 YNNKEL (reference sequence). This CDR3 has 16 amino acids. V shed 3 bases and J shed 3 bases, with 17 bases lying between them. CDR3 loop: CASSQREAGWDTEAFF. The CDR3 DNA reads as TGTGCCAGCAGCCAGCGGGAGGCAGGGTGGGACACTGAAGCTTTCTTT.

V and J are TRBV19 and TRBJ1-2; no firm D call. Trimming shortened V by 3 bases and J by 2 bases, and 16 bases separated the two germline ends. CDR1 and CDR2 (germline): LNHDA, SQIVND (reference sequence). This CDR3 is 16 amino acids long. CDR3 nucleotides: TGTGCCAGTAGTATTAGAACCTACTACGACAACTATGGCTACACCTTC. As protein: CASSIRTYYDNYGYTF.

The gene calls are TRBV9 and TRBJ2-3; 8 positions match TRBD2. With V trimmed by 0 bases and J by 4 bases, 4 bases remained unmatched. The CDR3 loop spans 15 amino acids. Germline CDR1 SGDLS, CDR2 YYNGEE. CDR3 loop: CASSVAGGDPDTQYF. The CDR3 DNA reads TGTGCCAGCAGCGTAGCGGGGGGGGACCCAGATACGCAGTATTTT. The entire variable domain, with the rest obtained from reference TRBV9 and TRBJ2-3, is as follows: DSGVTQTPKHLITATGQRVTLRCSPRSGDLSVYWYQQSLDQGLQFLIQYYNGEERAKGNILERFSAQQFPDLHSELNLSSLELGDSALYFCASSVAGGDPDTQYFGPGTRLTVL.

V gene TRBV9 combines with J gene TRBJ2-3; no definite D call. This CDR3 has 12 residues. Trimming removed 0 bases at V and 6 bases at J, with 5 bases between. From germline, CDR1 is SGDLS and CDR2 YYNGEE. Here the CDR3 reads CASSVERDTQYF. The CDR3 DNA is TGTGCCAGCAGCGTAGAGAGGGATACGCAGTATTTT.

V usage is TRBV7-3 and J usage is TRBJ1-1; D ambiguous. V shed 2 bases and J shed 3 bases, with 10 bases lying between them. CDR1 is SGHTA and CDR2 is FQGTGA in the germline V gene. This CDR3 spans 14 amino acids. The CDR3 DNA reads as TGTGCCAGCAGCTTACTATCTGCGGACACTGAAGCTTTCTTT. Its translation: CASSLLSADTEAFF.

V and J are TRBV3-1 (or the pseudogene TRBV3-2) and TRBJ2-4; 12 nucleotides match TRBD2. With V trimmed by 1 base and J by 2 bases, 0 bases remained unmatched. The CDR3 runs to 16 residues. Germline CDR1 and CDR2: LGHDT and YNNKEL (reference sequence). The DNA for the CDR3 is TGTGCCAGCAGCCAAGGGACTAGCGGGACCAAAAACATTCAGTACTTC. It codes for CASSQGTSGTKNIQYF.

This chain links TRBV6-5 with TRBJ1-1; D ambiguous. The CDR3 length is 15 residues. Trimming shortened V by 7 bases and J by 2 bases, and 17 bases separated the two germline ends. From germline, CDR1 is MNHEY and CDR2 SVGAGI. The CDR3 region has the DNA TGTGCCAGCATTAGAGGTGGAGGAGCTAACACTGAAGCTTTCTTT. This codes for CASIRGGGANTEAFF.